This T cell receptor (beta chain) is drawn from a study of blood T cell repertoires in COVID-19 (dated by TCRdb to 2020 to 2021). General notes on the study: The collaborator samples originated in the United States, Italy and Spain and spanned the acute and convalescent phases of COVID-19. The prospective study material was composed of cDNA or gDNA derived from T cells, B-cell-depleted T cells, or PBMCs. Subjects who had been exposed to COVID-19, were actively infected with it, or had recovered from it provided the deeply sampled blood TCRbeta repertoires that made up the dataset. The repertoires were made available in a free public database intended to serve as a resource for research on the immune response to SARS-CoV-2. Samples were obtained from the ongoing ImmuneRACE study (first 160 participants) and from 1,254 subjects provided by 6 global collaborators. Sample metadata almost always included a de-identified subject ID, COVID-19 status, age in years and sex. Where available, HLA class I and class II types were taken from metadata supplied by the sample provider and were not determined by assay-based typing.

V has 6 bases trimmed and J has 2 bases trimmed; junction bases matching no gene number 6. Reading from cysteine to phenylalanine, the CDR3 counts 15 amino acids. Only the CDR3 portion is preserved as DNA: 45 bases, with reading frame beginning at the first base. CDR1 and CDR2, looked up from the germline V gene, are KGHSH and LQKENI. Here is what the overall study found, with its caveats: Clinical and demographic metadata were provided uncurated, with the amount varying by source and participant.

TCRbeta CDR3 regions were amplified from genomic DNA by means of the immunoSEQ Assay, a bias-controlled multiplex PCR. The paper's processing steps were these. The number of nucleated cells in each sample was estimated by amplification of reference gene primers within the assay. Sequence reads were collapsed and filtered to measure the absolute abundance of every unique TCRbeta CDR3 rearrangement. Productive Simpson clonality was computed per sample as the square root of Simpson's diversity index over productive rearrangements. The table was pulled from immuneACCESS by TCRdb, which kept in-frame rearrangements only. Such tables lose some clones; where checked, under half of the loss comes from unresolved V genes, and the rest has no known cause. From that table come the V and J calls and clone size; the DNA was used to work out D and trimming. This sample is represented by 130,000 to 150,000 clones; approximately 90% of them were singletons. 4% to 4.5% of the sample is held by the ten biggest clonotypes.

Comment on this clone: The specificity of this receptor is unknown. There are no base qualities to consult, and no much larger clone falls within one base.

Each collaborating institution followed its own protocols to collect whole blood in K2EDTA tubes. For TCRbeta analysis, collaborator samples were shipped as frozen whole blood, as isolated PBMCs, or as DNA extracted from either sample type. Sequenced sample: peripheral blood. The receptor was derived from a woman in her thirties or forties with acute or convalescent COVID-19. The V and J segments used are TRBV18 and TRBJ2-1, with 8 bases in between that match TRBD2. CDR3 protein: CASSRGGRTYNEQFF. The base sequence is TGTGCCAGCTCGCGGGGCGGGAGGACCTACAATGAGCAGTTCTTC.